The clone carrying this T cell receptor (beta chain) was seen many times. This sample is drawn from a study of T cells in Graves' hyperthyroidism and ophthalmopathy. Using RNA transcripts as the source, TCR beta CDR3 regions were amplified. When the TCR CDR3 underwent first-round RT-PCR, the HTBI primer set was used. Using its own MiXCR run on the multiplex PCR reads, TCRdb lists one record per CDR3 protein. The sample lists hundreds of thousands of distinct CDR3 sequences; over 12% were seen once. The germline CDR1 and CDR2 sequences are SGHRS and YFSETQ. Trimming shortened V by 3 bases and J by 3 bases, and 14 bases separated the two germline ends. The CDR3 contains 15 residues.

This TCR was sampled from an older woman with Graves' ophthalmopathy. The sequenced material came from blood. This sequence joins TRBV5-1 and TRBJ2-3; D possibly matches TRBD1 or TRBD2 (5 bases each). CDR3 amino acids: CASSSEGLETDTQYF. In DNA form, the CDR3 reads TGCGCCAGCAGCTCCGAGGGGCTTGAGACAGATACGCAGTATTTT.